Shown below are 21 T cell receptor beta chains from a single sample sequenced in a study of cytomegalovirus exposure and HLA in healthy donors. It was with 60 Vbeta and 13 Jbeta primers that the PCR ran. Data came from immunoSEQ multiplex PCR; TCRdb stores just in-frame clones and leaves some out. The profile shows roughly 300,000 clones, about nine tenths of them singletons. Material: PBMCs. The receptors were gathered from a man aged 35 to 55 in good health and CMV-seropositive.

The CDR3 coding sequence is TGTGCCAGCAGCTTGGGACAGGTCATCACCTCTGGGGCCAACGTCCTGACTTTC. This encodes CASSLGQVITSGANVLTF. The V gene is TRBV5-8, the J gene TRBJ2-6; a weak D match, TRBD1 (6 bases). Looked up from germline, CDR1 is SGHTS and CDR2 is YDEGEE. The CDR3 covers 18 residues. The V end lost 0 bases, the J end lost 0 bases, and 13 bases lay between the germline ends. The variable domain in full, with the rest retrieved from reference TRBV5-8 and TRBJ2-6, is EAGVTQSPTHLIKTRGQQATLRCSPISGHTSVYWYQQALGLGLQFLLWYDEGEERNRGNFPPRFSGRQFPNYSSELNVNALELEDSALYLCASSLGQVITSGANVLTFGAGSRLTVL.

The CDR3 nucleotides read TGTGCCAGCAGATCGCACAGATCCCTAGCCAAAAACATTCAGTACTTC. This codes for CASRSHRSLAKNIQYF. The chain is built from TRBV28 and TRBJ2-4; D ambiguous. This CDR3 has 16 amino acids. Per germline, CDR1 MDHEN and CDR2 SYDVKM. V lost 6 bases and J 0 bases, leaving 15 bases between the germline ends.

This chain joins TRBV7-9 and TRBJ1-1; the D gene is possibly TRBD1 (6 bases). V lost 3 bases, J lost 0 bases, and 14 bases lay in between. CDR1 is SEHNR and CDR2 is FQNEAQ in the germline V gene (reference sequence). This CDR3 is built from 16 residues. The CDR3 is CASSFLQGTMNTEAFF. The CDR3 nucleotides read TGTGCCAGCAGCTTTTTGCAGGGGACAATGAACACTGAAGCTTTCTTT.

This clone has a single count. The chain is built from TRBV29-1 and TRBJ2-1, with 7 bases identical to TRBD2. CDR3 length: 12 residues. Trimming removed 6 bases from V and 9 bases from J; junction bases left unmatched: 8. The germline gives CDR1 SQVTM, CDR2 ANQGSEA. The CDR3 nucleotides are TGCAGCGTCAGCGGGGAGGGGAGTGAGCAGTTCTTC. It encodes CSVSGEGSEQFF.

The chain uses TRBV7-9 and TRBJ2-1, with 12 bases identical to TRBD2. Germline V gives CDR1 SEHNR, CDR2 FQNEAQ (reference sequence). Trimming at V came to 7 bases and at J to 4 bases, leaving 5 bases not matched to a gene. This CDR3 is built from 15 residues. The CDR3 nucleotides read TGTGCCAGCACCGGACTAGCGGGGATATACAATGAGCAGTTCTTC. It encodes CASTGLAGIYNEQFF.

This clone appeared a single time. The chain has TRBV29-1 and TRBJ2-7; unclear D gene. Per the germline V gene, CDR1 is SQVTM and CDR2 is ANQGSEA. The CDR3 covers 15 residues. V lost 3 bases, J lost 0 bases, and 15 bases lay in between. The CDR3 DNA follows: TGCAGCGTTGAGGTTTCCGGTGCCCGCTCCTACGAGCAGTACTTC. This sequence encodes CSVEVSGARSYEQYF.

The CDR3 reads CASSIGLSDEQFF. In DNA form, the CDR3 reads TGTGCCAGCAGCATAGGACTAAGCGATGAGCAGTTCTTC. The chain links TRBV12-1 to TRBJ2-1; TRBD2 reflects the table's D call only, with no check against the DNA. TRBV12-1 corresponds to a pseudogene. The CDR3 consists of 13 residues.

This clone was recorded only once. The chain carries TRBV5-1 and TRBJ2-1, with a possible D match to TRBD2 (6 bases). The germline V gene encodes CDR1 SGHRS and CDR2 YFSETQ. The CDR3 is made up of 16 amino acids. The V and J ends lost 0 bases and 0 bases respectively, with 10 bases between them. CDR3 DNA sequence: TGCGCCAGCAGCTTGGACCTAGCGTACTCCTACAATGAGCAGTTCTTC. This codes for CASSLDLAYSYNEQFF. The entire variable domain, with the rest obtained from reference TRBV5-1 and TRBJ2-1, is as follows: KAGVTQTPRYLIKTRGQQVTLSCSPISGHRSVSWYQQTPGQGLQFLFEYFSETQRNKGNFPGRFSGRQFSNSRSEMNVSTLELGDSALYLCASSLDLAYSYNEQFFGPGTRLTVL.

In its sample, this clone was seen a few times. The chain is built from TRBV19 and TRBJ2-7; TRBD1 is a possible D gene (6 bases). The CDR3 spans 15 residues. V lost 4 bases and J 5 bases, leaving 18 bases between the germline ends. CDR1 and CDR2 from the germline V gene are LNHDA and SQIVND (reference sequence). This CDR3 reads CASSTTRKGVHEQYF. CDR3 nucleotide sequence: TGTGCCAGTAGTACAACGAGGAAGGGGGTCCACGAGCAGTACTTC.

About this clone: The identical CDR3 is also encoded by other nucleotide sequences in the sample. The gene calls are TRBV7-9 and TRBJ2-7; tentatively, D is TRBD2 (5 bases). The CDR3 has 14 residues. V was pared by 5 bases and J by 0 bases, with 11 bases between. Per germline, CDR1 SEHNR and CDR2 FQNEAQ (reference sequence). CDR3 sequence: CASSLSGSSYEQYF. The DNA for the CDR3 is TGTGCCAGCAGCCTCTCGGGGAGCTCCTACGAGCAGTACTTC.

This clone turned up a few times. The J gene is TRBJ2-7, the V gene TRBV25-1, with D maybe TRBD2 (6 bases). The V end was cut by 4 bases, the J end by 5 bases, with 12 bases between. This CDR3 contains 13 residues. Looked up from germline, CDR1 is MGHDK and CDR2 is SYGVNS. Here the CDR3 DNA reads TGTGCCAGCAGTGGCGGGACCATCGACGAGCAGTACTTC. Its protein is CASSGGTIDEQYF.

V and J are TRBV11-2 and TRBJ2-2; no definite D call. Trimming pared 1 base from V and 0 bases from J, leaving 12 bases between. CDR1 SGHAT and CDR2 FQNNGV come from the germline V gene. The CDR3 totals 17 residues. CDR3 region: CASSLVSSSANTGELFF. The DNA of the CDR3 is TGTGCCAGCAGCTTAGTGAGTAGCAGCGCGAACACCGGGGAGCTGTTTTTT.

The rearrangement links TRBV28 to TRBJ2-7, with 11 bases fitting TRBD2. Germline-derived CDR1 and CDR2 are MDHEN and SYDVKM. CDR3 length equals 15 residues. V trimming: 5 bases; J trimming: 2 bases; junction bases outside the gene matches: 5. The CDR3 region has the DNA TGTGCCAGCAGTGTAGCGGGAGGGAGGACCTACGAGCAGTACTTC. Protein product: CASSVAGGRTYEQYF.

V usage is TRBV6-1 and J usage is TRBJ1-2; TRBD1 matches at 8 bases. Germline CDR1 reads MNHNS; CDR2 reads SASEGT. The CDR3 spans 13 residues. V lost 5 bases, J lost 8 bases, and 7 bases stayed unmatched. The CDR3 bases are TGTGCCAGCAGTCCGACAGGGGCGGGCGGCTACACCTTC. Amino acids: CASSPTGAGGYTF.

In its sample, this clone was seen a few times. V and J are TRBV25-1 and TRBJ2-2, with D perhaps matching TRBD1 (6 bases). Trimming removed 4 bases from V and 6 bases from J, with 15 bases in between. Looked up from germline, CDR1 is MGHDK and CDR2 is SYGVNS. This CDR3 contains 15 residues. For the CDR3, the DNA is TGTGCCAGCAGTGTTCCCCCAGGGGATTCCGGGGAGCTGTTTTTT. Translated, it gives CASSVPPGDSGELFF.

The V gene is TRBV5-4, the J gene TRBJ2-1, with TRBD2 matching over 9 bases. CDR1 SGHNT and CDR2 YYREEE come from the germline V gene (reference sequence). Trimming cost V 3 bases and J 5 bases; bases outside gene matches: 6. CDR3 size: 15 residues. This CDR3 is CASSSPSGIHNEQFF. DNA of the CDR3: TGTGCCAGCAGCTCCCCTAGCGGGATCCACAATGAGCAGTTCTTC.

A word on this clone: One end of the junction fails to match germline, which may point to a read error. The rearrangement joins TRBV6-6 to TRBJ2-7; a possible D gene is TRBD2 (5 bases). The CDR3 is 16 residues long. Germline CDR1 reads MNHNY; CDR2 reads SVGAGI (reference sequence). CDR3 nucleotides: TGTGCCAGCAGTAACTCCGGGGTGGGTCTTTCCTACGAGCAGTACTTC. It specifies CASSNSGVGLSYEQYF.

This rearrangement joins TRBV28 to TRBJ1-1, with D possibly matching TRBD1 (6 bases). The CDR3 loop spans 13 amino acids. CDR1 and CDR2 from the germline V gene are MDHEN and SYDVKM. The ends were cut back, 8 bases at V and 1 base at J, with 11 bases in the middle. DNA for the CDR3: TGTGCCAGCCATGAACAGGGGAACACTGAAGCTTTCTTT. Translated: CASHEQGNTEAFF.

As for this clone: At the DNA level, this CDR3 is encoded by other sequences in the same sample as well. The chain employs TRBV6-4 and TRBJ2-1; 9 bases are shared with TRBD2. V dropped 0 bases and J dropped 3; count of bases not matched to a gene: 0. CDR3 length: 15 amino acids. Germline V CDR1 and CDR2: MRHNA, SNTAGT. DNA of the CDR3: TGTGCCAGCAGTGACTCTAGCGGGAGCTACAATGAGCAGTTCTTC. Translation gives CASSDSSGSYNEQFF.

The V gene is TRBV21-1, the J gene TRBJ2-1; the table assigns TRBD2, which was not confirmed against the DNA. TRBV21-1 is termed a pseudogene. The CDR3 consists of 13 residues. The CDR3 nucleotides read TGTGCCCGCGGGAGCGGGGTGGGCAATGAGCAGTTCTTC. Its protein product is CARGSGVGNEQFF.

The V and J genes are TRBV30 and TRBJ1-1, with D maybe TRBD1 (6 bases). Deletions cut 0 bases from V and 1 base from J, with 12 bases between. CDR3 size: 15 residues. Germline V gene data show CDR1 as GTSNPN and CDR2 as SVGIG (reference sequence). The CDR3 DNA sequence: TGTGCCTGGAGTGTAGGGGGGGGAGGGAACACTGAAGCTTTCTTT. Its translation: CAWSVGGGGNTEAFF.